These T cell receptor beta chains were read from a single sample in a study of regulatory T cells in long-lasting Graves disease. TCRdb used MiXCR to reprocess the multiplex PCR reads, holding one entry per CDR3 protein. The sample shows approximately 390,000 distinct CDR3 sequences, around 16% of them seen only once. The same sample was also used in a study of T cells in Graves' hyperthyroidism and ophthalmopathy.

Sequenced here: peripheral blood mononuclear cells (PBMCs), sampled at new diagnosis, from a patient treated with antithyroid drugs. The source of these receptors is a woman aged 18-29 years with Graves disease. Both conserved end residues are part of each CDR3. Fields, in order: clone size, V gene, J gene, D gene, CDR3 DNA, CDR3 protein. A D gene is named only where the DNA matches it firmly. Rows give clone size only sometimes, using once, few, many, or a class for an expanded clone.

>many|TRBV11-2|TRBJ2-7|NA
TGTGCCAGCAGCTTAGAGGGGGGACTTTCATACGAGCAGTACTTC
CASSLEGGLSYEQYF
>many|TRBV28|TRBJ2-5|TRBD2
TGTGCCAGCAGTCCGGGGGGGGGAGGAGAGACCCAGTACTTC
CASSPGGGGETQYF
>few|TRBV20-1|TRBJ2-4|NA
TGCAGTGGGTCACCTAGAGGGGGAAACATTCAGTACTTC
CSGSPRGGNIQYF
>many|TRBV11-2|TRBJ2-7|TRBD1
TGTGCCAGCAGCTTAGTAGGGACAGGGGGCGCCTACGAGCAGTACTTC
CASSLVGTGGAYEQYF
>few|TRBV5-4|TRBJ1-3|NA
TGTGCCAGCAGCTTGACCAGAGGCGCTGGAAACACCATATATTTT
CASSLTRGAGNTIYF
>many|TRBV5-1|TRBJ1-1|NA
TGCGCCAGCAGTTACTCATTAACCGGGGACACTGAAGCTTTCTTT
CASSYSLTGDTEAFF
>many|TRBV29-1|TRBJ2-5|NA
TGCAGCGTTGATTGGAGCCAAGAGACCCAGTACTTC
CSVDWSQETQYF
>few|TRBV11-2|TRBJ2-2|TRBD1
TGTGCCAGCAAGGGGGCCGGTGTAGGGGAGCTGTTTTTT
CASKGAGVGELFF
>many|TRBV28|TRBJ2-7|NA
TGTGCCAGCAGTGAACACGAGCAGTACTTC
CASSEHEQYF
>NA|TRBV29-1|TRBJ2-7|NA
TGCAGCGTTGAAGTCCCAACTGGGCAGTACTTC
CSVEVPTGQYF
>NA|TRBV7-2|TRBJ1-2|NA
TGTGCCAGCAGCGCGACAATCGATGGCTACACCTTC
CASSATIDGYTF
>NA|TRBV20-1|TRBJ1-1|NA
TGCAGTGCTAGGCCCCGGGGCGGAGTGAACACTGAAGCTTTCTTT
CSARPRGGVNTEAFF
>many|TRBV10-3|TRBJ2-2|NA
TGTGCCATCAGGGGCAGAGACACCGGGGAGCTGTTTTTT
CAIRGRDTGELFF
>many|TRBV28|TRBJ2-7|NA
TGTGCCAGCACCTCTGTGGGGGGCTCCGGGGACGAGCAGTACTTC
CASTSVGGSGDEQYF
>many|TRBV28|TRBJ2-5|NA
TGTGCCAGCAGTTTACTTACTAGCCCGCGGGCCCAGTACTTC
CASSLLTSPRAQYF
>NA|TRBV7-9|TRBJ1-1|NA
TGTGCCAGCAGCTTAGACGGTACGATGAACACTGAAGCTTTCTTT
CASSLDGTMNTEAFF
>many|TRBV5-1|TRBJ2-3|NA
TGCGCCAGCAGCTTGGTCTCCGCGAGCACAGATACGCAGTATTTT
CASSLVSASTDTQYF
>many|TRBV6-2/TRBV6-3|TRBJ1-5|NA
TGTGCCAGCAGTTACTCCGGACAGAATCAGCCCCAGCATTTT
CASSYSGQNQPQHF
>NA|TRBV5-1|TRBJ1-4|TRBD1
TGCGCCAGCAGACCGGGACAGGGGGCGCGGGGACTGTTTTTT
CASRPGQGARGLFF
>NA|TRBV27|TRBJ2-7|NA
TGTGCCAGCAGTCCGGAAGGGCGATCCTACGAGCAGTACTTC
CASSPEGRSYEQYF
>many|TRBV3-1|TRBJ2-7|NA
TGTGCCAGCACCTTTCCTTACGAGCAGTACTTC
CASTFPYEQYF
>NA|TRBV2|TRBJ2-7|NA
TGTGCCAGCAGTGAAACAGGGTCTATCGCCGAGCAGTACTTC
CASSETGSIAEQYF
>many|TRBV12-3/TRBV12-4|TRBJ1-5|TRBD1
TGTGCCAGCAGCCGAGGACAGGGGGTCTTTAATAGCAATCAGCCCCAGCATTTT
CASSRGQGVFNSNQPQHF
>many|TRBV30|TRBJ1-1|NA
TGTGCCTGGAGTCAAGACCTCAGTAGGACTGAAGCTTTCTTT
CAWSQDLSRTEAFF
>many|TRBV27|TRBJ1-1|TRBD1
TGTGCCAGCAGTCCTATCGGGACAGGTGTGAACACTGAAGCTTTCTTT
CASSPIGTGVNTEAFF
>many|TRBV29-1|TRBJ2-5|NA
TGCAGCTCCGACCACGGGGCCGAGACCCAGTACTTC
CSSDHGAETQYF
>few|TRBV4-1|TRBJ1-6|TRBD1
TGCGCCAGCAGCCAAGCCGCTGGGGACAGCTATAATTCACCCCTCCACTTT
CASSQAAGDSYNSPLHF
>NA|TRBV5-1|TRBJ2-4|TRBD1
TGCGCCAGCAGCGTGGGGACAGGAAACATTCAGTACTTC
CASSVGTGNIQYF
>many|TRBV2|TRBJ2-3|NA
TGTGCCAGCAGGACCCTACGCGGGGCCGCCACAGATACGCAGTATTTT
CASRTLRGAATDTQYF
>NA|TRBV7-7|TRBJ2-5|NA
TGTGCTAGCAGCTTAGCTGGCGGGGCTATGCAAGAGACCCAGTACTTC
CASSLAGGAMQETQYF
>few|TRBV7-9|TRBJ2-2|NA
TGTGCCAGCAGCCCGCTGGAGCCGATCACCGGGGAGCTGTTTTTT
CASSPLEPITGELFF
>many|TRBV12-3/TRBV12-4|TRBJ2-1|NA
TGTGCCAGTCAGATCTACAATGAGCAGTTCTTC
CASQIYNEQFF
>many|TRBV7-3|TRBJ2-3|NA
TGTGCCAGCAGCTTAATCTTTGGAGATACGCAGTATTTT
CASSLIFGDTQYF
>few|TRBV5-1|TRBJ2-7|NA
TGCGCCAGCAGCTTAAAGGGATCCTTCGAGCAGTACTTC
CASSLKGSFEQYF
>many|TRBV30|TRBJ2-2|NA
TGTGCCTGGAGGCCACCGACGGGACTCCAATTCGCGAACACCGGGGAGCTGTTTTTT
CAWRPPTGLQFANTGELFF
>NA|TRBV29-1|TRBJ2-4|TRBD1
TGCAGCGTTCTACCGCAGGGGGCGACGAGAGAAAACATTCAGTACTTC
CSVLPQGATRENIQYF
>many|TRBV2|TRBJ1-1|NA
TGTGCCAGCAGTGAAGGGTTTGGCACTGAAGCTTTCTTT
CASSEGFGTEAFF
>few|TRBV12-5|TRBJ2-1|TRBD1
TGTGCTAGTGGTTTGGGATCCGGGACAGGGACCAATGAGCAGTTCTTC
CASGLGSGTGTNEQFF
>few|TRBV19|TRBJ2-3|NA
TGTGCCAGTAGTATATCCGGGACTGGAAGTGCGACAGATACGCAGTATTTT
CASSISGTGSATDTQYF
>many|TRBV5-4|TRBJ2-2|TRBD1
TGTGCCAGCAGCGCAGGGGGCGCGCCTACCGGGGAGCTGTTTTTT
CASSAGGAPTGELFF
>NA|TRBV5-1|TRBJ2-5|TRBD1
TGCGGCAGCAGCTGGGGGACAGCCCAAGAGACCCAGTACTTC
CGSSWGTAQETQYF
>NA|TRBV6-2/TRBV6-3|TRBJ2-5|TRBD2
TGTGCCAGCTGCCGACTAGCGGGGGGCGGTGAGACCCAGTACTTC
CASCRLAGGGETQYF
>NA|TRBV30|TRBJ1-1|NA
TGTGCCTGGAATCTACAGGGAGGCACTGAAGCTTTCTTT
CAWNLQGGTEAFF
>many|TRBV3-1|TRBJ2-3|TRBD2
TGTGCCAGCAGCCAAGAGGCTAGCGGGATAGGGGCTAGCACAGATACGCAGTATTTT
CASSQEASGIGASTDTQYF
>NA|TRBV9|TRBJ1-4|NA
TGTGCCGGATATAACGGGATCGGAGCAACTAATGAAAAACTGTTTTTT
CAGYNGIGATNEKLFF
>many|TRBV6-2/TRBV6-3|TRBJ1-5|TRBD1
TGTGCCAGCAGGGGGAGGGACAGGGGGTGGAAAGGCAATCAGCCCCAGCATTTT
CASRGRDRGWKGNQPQHF
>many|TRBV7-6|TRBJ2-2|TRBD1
TGTGCCAGCAGCTTAAGTGTGGGACAGGGACACACCGGGGAGCTGTTTTTT
CASSLSVGQGHTGELFF
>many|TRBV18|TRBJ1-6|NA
TGTGCCAGCTCACCACAGTCAGGTCCACCCCTCCACTTT
CASSPQSGPPLHF
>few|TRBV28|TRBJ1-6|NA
TGTGCCAGCAGTTTATTAGGACAGAGTAATTCACCCCTCCACTTT
CASSLLGQSNSPLHF
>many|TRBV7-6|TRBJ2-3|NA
TGTGCCAGCAGCTTTGGTCGAACAGATACGCAGTATTTT
CASSFGRTDTQYF
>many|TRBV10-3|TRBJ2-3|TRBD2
TGTGCCATCAGTGAGTCTAGCGGGCGACGGGATACGCAGTATTTT
CAISESSGRRDTQYF
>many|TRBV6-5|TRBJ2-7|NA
TGTGCCAGCAGTTACCTCAGGGAGTACGAGCAGTACTTC
CASSYLREYEQYF
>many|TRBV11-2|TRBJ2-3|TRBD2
TGTGCCAGCAGCTTAGGACTAGCGGGGCGGAGTAAGCAGTATTTT
CASSLGLAGRSKQYF
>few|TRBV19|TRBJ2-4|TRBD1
TGTGCCAGTAGTCGGACAGGGGCCAAAAACATTCAGTACTTC
CASSRTGAKNIQYF
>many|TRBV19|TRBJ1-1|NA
TGTGCCAGTAGTATAGCCCGACGCATCACCTTGAGCACTGAAGCTTTCTTT
CASSIARRITLSTEAFF
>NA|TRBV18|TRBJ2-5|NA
TGTGCCAGCTCACTGACCGGGGGCTTCCGCCAAGAGACCCAGTACTTC
CASSLTGGFRQETQYF
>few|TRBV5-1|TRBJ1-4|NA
TGCGCCAGCAGGGGGAGGACCGAAACTAATGAAAAACTGTTTTTT
CASRGRTETNEKLFF